A selection of T cell receptor beta chains follows, all from one sample in a study of naive and memory T cell subsets. TCRdb reprocessed the UMI-ligation and nested PCR reads via MiXCR and lists one record per CDR3 protein. Of tens of thousands of distinct CDR3 sequences listed, over 7% are singletons. Material: central memory CD4+ T cells from blood. The receptor source for this set is a human donor in good health. Each CDR3 is given with its conserved first and last residue. A D gene is named only where the DNA matches it firmly. Clone size appears in some rows only: once, few, many, or a class for an expanded clone.

J gene: TRBJ1-4
clone size: many
D gene: -
V gene: TRBV28
CDR3 DNA: TGTGCCAGCAGTTTAAGGTACAGCCATAAAGAAAAACTGTTTTTT
CDR3 protein: CASSLRYSHKEKLFF

J gene: TRBJ1-1
clone size: many
D gene: -
V gene: TRBV5-4
CDR3 DNA: TGTGCCAGCAGCTTGTCTGTTCCTGCTGAAGCTTTCTTT
CDR3 protein: CASSLSVPAEAFF

J gene: TRBJ2-2
clone size: few
D gene: -
V gene: TRBV7-2
CDR3 DNA: TGTGCCAGCAGCTTAATACAGGGTCTTACCGGGGAGCTGTTTTTT
CDR3 protein: CASSLIQGLTGELFF

J gene: TRBJ1-1
clone size: many
D gene: -
V gene: TRBV7-2
CDR3 DNA: TGTGCCAGCAGCATGCGACAGAGGAACACTGAAGCTTTCTTT
CDR3 protein: CASSMRQRNTEAFF

J gene: TRBJ2-3
clone size: -
D gene: -
V gene: TRBV30
CDR3 DNA: TGTGCCTGGAGTGTGGCTAGCGCTACAGATACGCAGTATTTT
CDR3 protein: CAWSVASATDTQYF

J gene: TRBJ1-6
clone size: many
D gene: -
V gene: TRBV20-1
CDR3 DNA: TGCAGTGCGAAAAGCTCCTATAATTCACCCCTCCACTTT
CDR3 protein: CSAKSSYNSPLHF

J gene: TRBJ1-5
clone size: many
D gene: TRBD1
V gene: TRBV6-2/TRBV6-3
CDR3 DNA: TGTGCCAGCAGTTACGGACAGGTTCATAGCAATCAGCCCCAGCATTTT
CDR3 protein: CASSYGQVHSNQPQHF

J gene: TRBJ2-1
clone size: many
D gene: -
V gene: TRBV29-1
CDR3 DNA: TGCAGCGCCTGGACAGCTTCCTACAATGAGCAGTTCTTC
CDR3 protein: CSAWTASYNEQFF

J gene: TRBJ1-5
clone size: many
D gene: -
V gene: TRBV10-3
CDR3 DNA: TGTGCCATCAGTGAGCAGGGTAGCAATCAGCCCCAGCATTTT
CDR3 protein: CAISEQGSNQPQHF

J gene: TRBJ1-2
clone size: many
D gene: TRBD1
V gene: TRBV7-8
CDR3 DNA: TGTGCCAGCAGCGCACTTTCCGGGACAGGAGGTGGCTACACCTTC
CDR3 protein: CASSALSGTGGGYTF

J gene: TRBJ2-5
clone size: many
D gene: -
V gene: TRBV3-1
CDR3 DNA: TGTGCCAGCAGCCACTGGGACGCCAAGACCCAGTACTTC
CDR3 protein: CASSHWDAKTQYF

J gene: TRBJ2-3
clone size: few
D gene: -
V gene: TRBV12-3/TRBV12-4
CDR3 DNA: TGTGCCAGCAGTTCCCGACTAGAGAAGGGTTTT
CDR3 protein: CASSSRLEKGF

J gene: TRBJ1-4
clone size: few
D gene: -
V gene: TRBV29-1
CDR3 DNA: TGCAGCGTTGAAGTGGGGGGTTTGGGAGGAAAACTGTTTTTT
CDR3 protein: CSVEVGGLGGKLFF

J gene: TRBJ1-5
clone size: many
D gene: -
V gene: TRBV29-1
CDR3 DNA: TGCAGCGCCAGACCGAGTGCGAGTGTAGGCAATCAGCCCCAGCATTTT
CDR3 protein: CSARPSASVGNQPQHF

J gene: TRBJ1-4
clone size: many
D gene: -
V gene: TRBV12-3/TRBV12-4
CDR3 DNA: TGTGCCAGCAGTTTAGTCGCGGGAAATGAAAAACTGTTTTTT
CDR3 protein: CASSLVAGNEKLFF

J gene: TRBJ2-5
clone size: -
D gene: -
V gene: TRBV14
CDR3 DNA: TGTGCCAGCGGTCGACCGGGACTCGGGGCCCAGTACTTC
CDR3 protein: CASGRPGLGAQYF

J gene: TRBJ2-3
clone size: many
D gene: -
V gene: TRBV5-1
CDR3 DNA: TGCGCCAGCAGCTTGGTGGGGGATACGCAGTATTTT
CDR3 protein: CASSLVGDTQYF

J gene: TRBJ1-2
clone size: many
D gene: -
V gene: TRBV20-1
CDR3 DNA: TGCAGTGCAAGTAACGGGCAGACAGCTAACTATGGCTACACCTTC
CDR3 protein: CSASNGQTANYGYTF

J gene: TRBJ1-2
clone size: many
D gene: -
V gene: TRBV28
CDR3 DNA: TGTGCCAGCAGTGCTGGCGTGGGGGGCTATGGCTACACCTTC
CDR3 protein: CASSAGVGGYGYTF

J gene: TRBJ2-7
clone size: -
D gene: -
V gene: TRBV27
CDR3 DNA: TGTGCCAGCGGGAGTAAGGGGGGCAGTACCTACGAGCAGTACTTC
CDR3 protein: CASGSKGGSTYEQYF

J gene: TRBJ1-6
clone size: many
D gene: -
V gene: TRBV2
CDR3 DNA: TGTGCCAGCAGTGAAACAGGGAGGGATTCACCCCTCCACTTT
CDR3 protein: CASSETGRDSPLHF

J gene: TRBJ2-7
clone size: few
D gene: TRBD1
V gene: TRBV29-1
CDR3 DNA: TGCAGCGCGGCCCACAGGGGCAACTACGAGCAGTACTTC
CDR3 protein: CSAAHRGNYEQYF

J gene: TRBJ2-2
clone size: few
D gene: -
V gene: TRBV3-1
CDR3 DNA: TGTGCCAGCAGCCTTCAGGGGTCCGGGGAGCTGTTTTTT
CDR3 protein: CASSLQGSGELFF

J gene: TRBJ1-1
clone size: many
D gene: TRBD1
V gene: TRBV4-2
CDR3 DNA: TGTGCCAGCAGCCAAAAAAGGGGGCGGGGAAACACTGAAGCTTTCTTT
CDR3 protein: CASSQKRGRGNTEAFF

J gene: TRBJ2-1
clone size: many
D gene: TRBD1
V gene: TRBV12-3/TRBV12-4
CDR3 DNA: TGTGCCAGCAGGGGCAGGGGGAATGAGCAGTTCTTC
CDR3 protein: CASRGRGNEQFF

J gene: TRBJ2-1
clone size: many
D gene: TRBD2
V gene: TRBV29-1
CDR3 DNA: TGCAGCGTTGACCATCCGGGACTAGCGGGAGTGGGAGAGCAGTTCTTC
CDR3 protein: CSVDHPGLAGVGEQFF

J gene: TRBJ2-3
clone size: few
D gene: -
V gene: TRBV3-1
CDR3 DNA: TGTGCCAGCAGCCTTCGGGACCTGGACACAGATACGCAGTATTTT
CDR3 protein: CASSLRDLDTDTQYF